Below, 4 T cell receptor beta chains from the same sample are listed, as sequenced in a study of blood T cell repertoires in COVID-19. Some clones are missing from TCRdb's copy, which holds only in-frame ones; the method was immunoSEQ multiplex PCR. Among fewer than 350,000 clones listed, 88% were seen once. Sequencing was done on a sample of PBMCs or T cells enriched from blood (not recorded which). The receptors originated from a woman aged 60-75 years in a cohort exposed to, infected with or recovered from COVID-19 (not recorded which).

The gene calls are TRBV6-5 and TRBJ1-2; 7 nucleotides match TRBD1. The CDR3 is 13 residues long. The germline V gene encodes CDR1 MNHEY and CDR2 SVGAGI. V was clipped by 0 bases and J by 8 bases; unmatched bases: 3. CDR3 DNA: TGTGCCAGCAGTTACTCGACAGGGAACGGCTACACCTTC. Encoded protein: CASSYSTGNGYTF.

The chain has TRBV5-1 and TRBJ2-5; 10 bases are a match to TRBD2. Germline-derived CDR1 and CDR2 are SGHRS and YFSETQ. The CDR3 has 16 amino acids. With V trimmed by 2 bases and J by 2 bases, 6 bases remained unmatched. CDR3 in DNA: TGCGCCAGCAGCTTCAGTAGCGGGAGGCGGCAAGAGACCCAGTACTTC. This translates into CASSFSSGRRQETQYF.

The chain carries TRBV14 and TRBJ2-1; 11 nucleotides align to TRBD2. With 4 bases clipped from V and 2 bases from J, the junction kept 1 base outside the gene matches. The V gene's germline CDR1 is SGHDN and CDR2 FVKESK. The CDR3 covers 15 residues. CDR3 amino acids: CASSLLAGAYNEQFF. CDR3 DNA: TGTGCCAGCAGCCTACTAGCGGGGGCCTACAATGAGCAGTTCTTC. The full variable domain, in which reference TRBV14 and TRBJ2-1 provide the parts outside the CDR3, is EAGVTQFPSHSVIEKGQTVTLRCDPISGHDNLYWYRRVMGKEIKFLLHFVKESKQDESGMPNNRFLAERTGGTYSTLKVQPAELEDSGVYFCASSLLAGAYNEQFFGPGTRLTVL.

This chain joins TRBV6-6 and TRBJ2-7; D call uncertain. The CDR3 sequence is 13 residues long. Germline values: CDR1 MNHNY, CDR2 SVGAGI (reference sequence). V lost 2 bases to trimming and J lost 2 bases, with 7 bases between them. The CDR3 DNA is TGTGCCAGCAGTTACGAGGAAACCTACGAGCAGTACTTC. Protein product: CASSYEETYEQYF.